The TCR beta chain under discussion was sequenced for a study of type 1 regulatory T cells. Study-level information: T-allo10 is an in vitro-generated, Tr1-enriched CD4 T cell product specific for alloantigen. Study-wide findings and caveats: Type 1 regulatory T cells had a more restricted TCR repertoire than non-type 1 regulatory T cells.

One entry per CDR3 protein results from TCRdb running MiXCR on the reads. The sample has tens of thousands of distinct CDR3 sequences, about a fifth seen once. The CDR3 runs to 17 residues. Trimming stripped 4 bases from V and 3 bases from J, with 20 bases between. From germline, CDR1 is SGHAT and CDR2 FQNNGV. In the case of this clonotype: The antigen is not known.

The source is a human donor in good health. The chain employs TRBV11-2 and TRBJ2-3, with a possible D match to TRBD2 (5 bases). The sequencing sample was made of cultured type 1 regulatory T (Tr1) cells, either the whole culture or a sorted fraction (not recorded which). CDR3 sequence: CASSSSTLGRVTDTQYF. The CDR3 DNA reads TGTGCCAGCAGCTCCTCGACTTTAGGGAGAGTGACAGATACGCAGTATTTT.